Following are 31 T cell receptor beta chains from one sample sequenced in a study of blood T cell repertoires in COVID-19. Clones were read by immunoSEQ multiplex PCR, and TCRdb kept only the in-frame ones, dropping some. The data show about 52,000 clones, with about 92% seen just once and around 3.1% held by the top ten. The source material was peripheral blood. Receptors originate from a human donor in a cohort sampled during active COVID-19.

The chain links TRBV7-8 to TRBJ1-5, with D perhaps TRBD1 (6 bases). Trimming took off 6 bases at V and 2 bases at J, with 14 bases between the two ends. The CDR3 consists of 15 residues. Germline CDR1 is SGHVS and CDR2 is FQNEAQ. The CDR3 DNA is TGTGCCAGCAGTCAACAGGGAGTCGGCAATCAGCCCCAGCATTTT. Its protein is CASSQQGVGNQPQHF.

The V call is TRBV7-2, the J call TRBJ2-3, with TRBD2 as a possible D gene (6 bases). Trimming shortened V by 1 base and J by 0 bases, and 11 bases separated the two germline ends. The CDR3 totals 16 residues. Germline V gives CDR1 SGHTA, CDR2 FQGNSA. The CDR3 coding sequence is TGTGCCAGCAGCTTAGGCCCCCTAGCGAGCACAGATACGCAGTATTTT. This translates into CASSLGPLASTDTQYF.

This clone was found a few times. CDR3 in DNA: TGTGCCAGCAGATGGGACAGGGCGGTCGACCCCCAGCATTTT. Its protein is CASRWDRAVDPQHF. The chain couples TRBV2 to TRBJ1-5; 9 bases agree with TRBD1. V shed 6 bases, J shed 10 bases, and the junction held 10 bases outside the gene matches. This CDR3 comprises 14 residues. Germline CDR1 is SNHLY and CDR2 is FYNNEI.

CDR3 in DNA: TGTGCCAGCAGCACAGGACTAGCGGGAGTTTACGAGCAGTACTTC. This codes for CASSTGLAGVYEQYF. The genes are TRBV5-4 and TRBJ2-7; the match to TRBD2 covers 13 bases. This CDR3 region has 15 residues. Trimming at V came to 4 bases and at J to 4 bases, leaving 5 bases not matched to a gene. The germline CDR1 and CDR2 sequences are SGHNT and YYREEE (reference sequence).

The chain uses TRBV28 and TRBJ1-2, with 7 positions matching TRBD1. The CDR3 extends over 17 amino acids. Germline values: CDR1 MDHEN, CDR2 SYDVKM. J was trimmed by 4 bases and V by 10 bases; bases with no gene match: 21. The CDR3 loop is CATFTPTRGTESYGYTF. CDR3 coding DNA: TGTGCCACCTTCACTCCGACTCGGGGGACAGAATCCTATGGCTACACCTTC.

This clone has just one count. The rearrangement uses TRBV29-1 and TRBJ1-3; no clear D. Trimming cost V 4 bases and J 1 base, with 11 bases left between them. This CDR3 region has 14 residues. CDR1 and CDR2 (germline): SQVTM, ANQGSEA. For the CDR3, the DNA is TGCAGCGTTGCCCCCCGGGTGTCTGGAAACACCATATATTTT. This encodes CSVAPRVSGNTIYF.

The chain couples TRBV28 to TRBJ1-5; the D gene is possibly TRBD1 (6 bases). V lost 7 bases and J lost 2, with 21 bases in between. The germline gives CDR1 MDHEN, CDR2 SYDVKM. This CDR3 has 17 residues. For the CDR3, the DNA is TGTGCCAGCACCTCCCCACCGGGAGGGGGTCGCAATCAGCCCCAGCATTTT. This sequence encodes CASTSPPGGGRNQPQHF. The entire variable domain, with the rest obtained from reference TRBV28 and TRBJ1-5, is as follows: DVKVTQSSRYLVKRTGEKVFLECVQDMDHENMFWYRQDPGLGLRLIYFSYDVKMKEKGDIPEGYSVSREKKERFSLILESASTNQTSMYLCASTSPPGGGRNQPQHFGDGTRLSIL.

The chain recombines TRBV6-5 with TRBJ1-5, with D perhaps TRBD1 (5 bases). V gave up 11 bases and J gave up 0 bases, with 11 bases separating them. The length of the CDR3 is 13 residues. Looked up from germline, CDR1 is MNHEY and CDR2 is SVGAGI. Here the CDR3 reads CAGQTDSNQPQHF. For the CDR3, the DNA is TGTGCCGGGCAGACAGATAGCAATCAGCCCCAGCATTTT.

The chain employs TRBV6-5 and TRBJ2-7; 12 positions agree with TRBD2. The CDR3 has 14 amino acids. J gave up 7 bases and V 6 bases, and 7 bases lay outside the gene matches. The V gene's germline CDR1 is MNHEY and CDR2 SVGAGI. The DNA of the CDR3 is TGTGCCAGCAGGGTAGGACTAGCGGGGCTAGAGCAGTACTTC. This sequence encodes CASRVGLAGLEQYF.

The chain's CDR3 is CASSPRSGQGSSYEQYF. In nucleotides, the CDR3 is TGTGCCAGCAGTCCCCGATCGGGACAGGGGAGCTCCTACGAGCAGTACTTC. V is TRBV3-1 (or the pseudogene TRBV3-2) and J is TRBJ2-7; TRBD1 agrees at 10 bases. Germline CDR1 reads LGHDT; CDR2 reads YNNKEL (reference sequence). The CDR3 is 17 residues long. Trimming at V came to 6 bases and at J to 0 bases, leaving 11 bases not matched to a gene.

The chain couples TRBV5-1 to TRBJ2-3; perhaps TRBD2 as D (6 bases). Germline assignment: CDR1 SGHRS and CDR2 YFSETQ. The V end lost 1 base, the J end lost 4 bases, and 10 bases lay between the germline ends. This CDR3 is built from 14 residues. CDR3 nucleotide sequence: TGCGCCAGCAGCTTGAACGGGAGCCCAGATACGCAGTATTTT. This codes for CASSLNGSPDTQYF.

The V and J genes are TRBV7-9 and TRBJ1-1; unclear D gene. The CDR3 length is 15 residues. The V gene's germline CDR1 is SEHNR and CDR2 FQNEAQ (reference sequence). Deletions cut 1 base from V and 0 bases from J, with 9 bases between. In DNA, the CDR3 is TGTGCCAGCAGCTTAGAGATACTGATGAACACTGAAGCTTTCTTT. Its translation: CASSLEILMNTEAFF.

The gene calls are TRBV12-5 and TRBJ2-1, with TRBD1 matching over 7 bases. Per the germline V gene, CDR1 is LGHNT and CDR2 is FRNRAP. This CDR3 contains 17 residues. After removal of 1 base from V and 1 base from J, the junction contained 7 bases not matched to a gene. The CDR3, as DNA: TGTGCTAGTGGTTTGGACAGGGGACACTCATCCTACAATGAGCAGTTCTTC. Residues: CASGLDRGHSSYNEQFF.

The sample holds one count of this clone. The rearrangement links TRBV5-5 to TRBJ1-1; TRBD1 is a possible D gene (5 bases). V lost 5 bases and J 1 base, leaving 12 bases between the germline ends. The V gene's germline CDR1 is SGHKS and CDR2 YYEKEE (reference sequence). This CDR3 is 14 amino acids long. The DNA for the CDR3 is TGTGCCAGCAGACCCTCCGGGGGGAACACTGAAGCTTTCTTT. It encodes CASRPSGGNTEAFF.

This chain links TRBV9 with TRBJ2-5; D is possibly TRBD2 (6 bases). Trimming left V 4 bases short and J 5 bases short, with 21 bases between. Germline lookup yields CDR1 SGDLS and CDR2 YYNGEE. The CDR3 spans 16 residues. This CDR3 is CASSPRAGRKGETQYF. The CDR3 bases are TGTGCCAGCAGCCCACGGGCGGGGCGGAAGGGGGAGACCCAGTACTTC.

The gene calls are TRBV28 and TRBJ1-1, with D possibly TRBD1 on 5 matching bases. The germline CDR1 and CDR2 sequences are MDHEN and SYDVKM. The ends were cut back, 5 bases at V and 6 bases at J, with 10 bases in the middle. The CDR3 contains 12 residues. Here the CDR3 reads CASSMEGPEAFF. CDR3 coding DNA: TGTGCCAGCAGTATGGAGGGGCCTGAAGCTTTCTTT.

This chain joins TRBV5-4 and TRBJ2-7; 9 nucleotides align to TRBD1. The CDR3 is 14 residues long. From germline, CDR1 is SGHNT and CDR2 YYREEE (reference sequence). After removal of 1 base from V and 7 bases from J, the junction contained 6 bases not matched to a gene. The CDR3 DNA follows: TGTGCCAGCAGCTTGTGGGCGGGACAGGGTGAGCAGTACTTC. Its translation: CASSLWAGQGEQYF.

The chain uses TRBV6-6 and TRBJ2-7, with 7 nucleotides matching TRBD2. V was pared by 5 bases and J by 4 bases, with 5 bases of the junction left unmatched. This CDR3 region has 13 residues. Germline-derived CDR1 and CDR2 are MNHNY and SVGAGI (reference sequence). CDR3 coding DNA: TGTGCCAGCAGTCACCGACTAGCTTACGAGCAGTACTTC. This sequence encodes CASSHRLAYEQYF.

This clone was counted a single time. This chain joins TRBV29-1 and TRBJ1-2; 9 nucleotides line up with TRBD1. V lost 6 bases to trimming and J lost 4 bases; unmatched junction nucleotides: 9. Looked up from germline, CDR1 is SQVTM and CDR2 is ANQGSEA. The CDR3 sequence is 14 residues long. DNA of the CDR3: TGCAGCGTCTCCCCCGAGGGACAGGGCTATGGCTACACCTTC. Translation gives CSVSPEGQGYGYTF.

The chain carries TRBV30 and TRBJ2-7; possible D gene TRBD1, 6 bases. The CDR3 loop spans 13 amino acids. With 1 base removed from V and 2 bases from J, the gap between germline ends came to 9 bases. From germline, CDR1 is GTSNPN and CDR2 SVGIG (reference sequence). The CDR3 DNA reads TGTGCCTGGAGTGGGGGGCTGGCCTACGAGCAGTACTTC. Translating gives CAWSGGLAYEQYF.

This clone was detected only once. CDR3 in DNA: TGCGCCAGCAGCTTGATTTCAGGGGTTGGCGAAAAACTGTTTTTT. Its translation: CASSLISGVGEKLFF. The chain combines TRBV5-1 with TRBJ1-4; D is perhaps TRBD1 (6 bases). The V gene lost 1 base and the J gene lost 8 bases, with 15 bases spanning the gap. The CDR3 has 15 residues. Germline CDR1 SGHRS, CDR2 YFSETQ.

The gene calls are TRBV21-1 and TRBJ2-7; TRBD2 was called by the table and not checked on the DNA. TRBV21-1 is termed a pseudogene. The CDR3 is 18 amino acids. The CDR3 here is CASSIRLAGNLAPTCQYF. CDR3 DNA sequence: TGTGCCAGCAGCATTAGACTAGCGGGAAATCTAGCCCCTACGTGTCAGTACTTC.

The chain uses TRBV5-5 and TRBJ2-7; a weak D match, TRBD2 (6 bases). Germline CDR1 and CDR2: SGHKS and YYEKEE (reference sequence). Trimming shortened V by 0 bases and J by 5 bases, and 15 bases separated the two germline ends. The CDR3 loop spans 15 amino acids. CDR3 protein: CASSLVGQRVNEQYF. The CDR3 coding sequence is TGTGCCAGCAGCTTGGTTGGTCAGCGGGTGAACGAGCAGTACTTC.

The chain links TRBV4-2 to TRBJ2-7, with 7 positions matching TRBD2. V lost 5 bases to trimming and J lost 4 bases; unmatched junction nucleotides: 11. Germline lookup yields CDR1 LGHNA and CDR2 YNFKEQ. The CDR3 runs 15 residues. The CDR3 sequence is CASSETPDGRYEQYF. The CDR3, as DNA: TGTGCCAGCAGCGAAACCCCGGACGGGAGGTACGAGCAGTACTTC.

The chain has TRBV6-5 and TRBJ2-2; 7 bases are a match to TRBD1. This CDR3 is built from 15 residues. CDR1 and CDR2 (germline): MNHEY, SVGAGI. The trim removed 6 bases at V and 3 bases at J, leaving 7 bases unmatched. CDR3 DNA: TGTGCCAGCAGCGAGACAGGGACGGACACCGGGGAGCTGTTTTTT. This translates into CASSETGTDTGELFF.

J is TRBJ2-1 and V is TRBV3-1 (or the pseudogene TRBV3-2); 13 positions match TRBD2. This CDR3 is 15 amino acids long. The V gene's germline CDR1 is LGHDT and CDR2 YNNKEL (reference sequence). With V trimmed by 5 bases and J by 9 bases, 7 bases remained unmatched. The CDR3 is CASSKGLAGDGEQFF. The CDR3 DNA follows: TGTGCCAGCAGCAAAGGACTAGCGGGAGACGGTGAGCAGTTCTTC.

The gene calls are TRBV20-1 and TRBJ2-7; TRBD2 might be the D (6 bases). The germline V gene has CDR1 DFQATT and CDR2 SNEGSKA (reference sequence). Trimming left V 3 bases short and J 3 bases short, with 24 bases between. The CDR3 length is 17 residues. In DNA form, the CDR3 reads TGCAGTGCTAGTAACTTGCGGTCAGGCGGGGCCTACTACGAGCAGTACTTC. It encodes CSASNLRSGGAYYEQYF.

V and J are TRBV28 and TRBJ1-6; tentative D call: TRBD1 (6 bases). V gave up 8 bases and J gave up 5 bases, with 10 bases separating them. The CDR3 is 13 residues long. Looked up from germline, CDR1 is MDHEN and CDR2 is SYDVKM. CDR3 in amino acids: CASQQGNNSPLHF. CDR3 sequence (DNA): TGTGCCAGCCAACAGGGAAATAATTCACCCCTCCACTTT.

This rearrangement joins TRBV6-5 to TRBJ2-1; D may be TRBD2 (5 bases). Trimming removed 6 bases at V and 8 bases at J, with 14 bases between. Germline CDR1 is MNHEY and CDR2 is SVGAGI. The CDR3 is 13 amino acids. The chain's CDR3 is CASRKAGNYEQFF. The CDR3 coding sequence is TGTGCCAGCAGGAAAGCCGGGAACTATGAGCAGTTCTTC.

This chain connects TRBV4-1 to TRBJ2-3; 9 positions match TRBD2. Trimming removed 2 bases from V and 0 bases from J; junction bases left unmatched: 3. Germline CDR1 and CDR2: MGHRA and YSYEKL. This CDR3 contains 16 residues. As DNA, the CDR3 is TGCGCCAGCAGCCAACGGACTAGCGCCAGCACAGATACGCAGTATTTT. Its translation is CASSQRTSASTDTQYF.

The rearrangement uses TRBV27 and TRBJ1-6; tentatively, D is TRBD1 (6 bases). Germline V gene lookup returns CDR1 MNHEY and CDR2 SMNVEV (reference sequence). V lost 5 bases and J lost 10, with 15 bases in between. The length of the CDR3 is 14 residues. CDR3 coding DNA: TGTGCCAGCAGTCCTCTACAGGGATCCTCACCCCTCCACTTT. It codes for CASSPLQGSSPLHF.